Listed here are 10 T cell receptor beta chains from one sample, sequenced in a study of shared clonotypes between healthy human individuals. Using immunoSEQ multiplex PCR, the repertoire was profiled, and TCRdb retains in-frame clones only, with some absent. The sample has about 1.1 million clones, about four fifths seen once; the top ten hold about 0.52%. The specimen sequenced was memory CD4+ T cells from PBMCs. Subset indicated: CD45RA-negative fraction. These receptors all come from a man aged 18 to 30 in good health. Some clones in this sample may be carry-over from other donors' samples.

The chain employs TRBV29-1 and TRBJ2-7, with D perhaps being TRBD1 or TRBD2 (5 bases each). Trimming pared 4 bases from V and 6 bases from J, leaving 16 bases between. Germline values: CDR1 SQVTM, CDR2 ANQGSEA. This CDR3 spans 13 amino acids. The CDR3 DNA reads TGCAGCGTTGGGGGGTTTCAGGGCGGCGAGCAGTACTTC. This gives the protein CSVGGFQGGEQYF.

This sequence joins TRBV5-1 and TRBJ2-7; TRBD2 is a possible D gene (6 bases). CDR1 and CDR2 from the germline V gene are SGHRS and YFSETQ. The germline V and J ends were trimmed by 1 base and 2 bases, with 16 bases remaining between them. This CDR3 comprises 16 residues. CDR3 loop: CASSLIGIGSTYEQYF. CDR3 nucleotide sequence: TGCGCCAGCAGCTTGATCGGGATCGGGAGCACCTACGAGCAGTACTTC.

CDR3 nucleotide sequence: TGTGCCATCAGGCAACAGGGACTAGCGGCCTACGAGCAGTACTTC. Protein product: CAIRQQGLAAYEQYF. This chain connects TRBV10-3 to TRBJ2-7; 11 bases line up with TRBD2. With V trimmed by 6 bases and J by 2 bases, 6 bases remained unmatched. Germline-derived CDR1 and CDR2 are ENHRY and SYGVKD. The CDR3 extends over 15 amino acids.

This clone was seen just once. The chain joins TRBV28 to TRBJ1-5; D is unresolved. V lost 5 bases to trimming and J lost 6 bases, with 8 bases between them. This CDR3 is 12 amino acids long. CDR1 is MDHEN, CDR2 SYDVKM, per germline. In DNA, the CDR3 is TGTGCCAGCAGTCCCCTGGGTCAGCCCCAGCATTTT. Protein sequence: CASSPLGQPQHF.

This clone was seen once. V and J are TRBV7-2 and TRBJ2-1; D possibly corresponds to TRBD2 (6 bases). V gave up 3 bases and J gave up 0 bases, with 18 bases separating them. This CDR3 region has 18 residues. Germline CDR1 and CDR2: SGHTA and FQGNSA. The CDR3 sequence is CASSFRLGNSGSYNEQFF. The CDR3 bases are TGTGCCAGCAGCTTTAGATTGGGGAATAGCGGCTCCTACAATGAGCAGTTCTTC. The whole variable domain, remainder taken from reference TRBV7-2 and TRBJ2-1, is GAGVSQSPSNKVTEKGKDVELRCDPISGHTALYWYRQSLGQGLEFLIYFQGNSAPDKSGLPSDRFSAERTGGSVSTLTIQRTQQEDSAVYLCASSFRLGNSGSYNEQFFGPGTRLTVL.

The V and J genes are TRBV18 and TRBJ2-7; D is undetermined. Germline-derived CDR1 and CDR2 are KGHSH and LQKENI. The CDR3 loop spans 12 amino acids. The V end lost 6 bases, the J end lost 6 bases, and 12 bases lay between the germline ends. CDR3 bases: TGTGCCAGCTCTACTACCCCACCCGAGCAGTACTTC. Amino acid sequence: CASSTTPPEQYF.

The genes are TRBV9 and TRBJ2-3; D gene uncertain. The CDR3 consists of 15 residues. Deletions cut 3 bases from V and 2 bases from J, with 13 bases between. CDR1 and CDR2 from the germline V gene are SGDLS and YYNGEE. The CDR3 protein is CASSALTGTTDTQYF. CDR3 DNA: TGTGCCAGCAGCGCCCTGACTGGAACCACAGATACGCAGTATTTT.

This clone was seen a handful of times. This chain uses TRBV5-1 with TRBJ1-1, with a tentative D call TRBD1 (5 bases). The germline CDR1 and CDR2 sequences are SGHRS and YFSETQ. Trimming cost V 6 bases and J 4 bases, with 16 bases left between them. CDR3 length: 14 amino acids. The CDR3 region has the DNA TGCGCCAGCAACGAACCGGGGCCGGGCACTGAAGCTTTCTTT. Translated: CASNEPGPGTEAFF.

V usage is TRBV19 and J usage is TRBJ2-4; possibly TRBD2 for D (5 bases). Deletions cut 4 bases from V and 0 bases from J, with 16 bases between. This CDR3 is 17 amino acids long. Looked up from germline, CDR1 is LNHDA and CDR2 is SQIVND (reference sequence). CDR3 protein: CASSNSAGVPAKNIQYF. As DNA, the CDR3 is TGTGCCAGTAGTAATTCGGCCGGGGTCCCAGCCAAAAACATTCAGTACTTC.

V and J are TRBV4-1 and TRBJ1-4, with 9 bases matching TRBD1. The germline gives CDR1 MGHRA, CDR2 YSYEKL. V shed 2 bases and J 8 bases; nucleotides not matched to a gene: 9. CDR3 length: 16 amino acids. The CDR3 protein is CASSQKPRQGVEKLFF. Written as DNA, the CDR3 is TGCGCCAGCAGCCAAAAACCCAGACAGGGGGTCGAAAAACTGTTTTTT.